This T cell receptor beta chain appears in the sequencing data of a study of blood T cell repertoires in COVID-19. Study context: COVID-19 samples collected from the United States, Italy and Spain covered acute and convalescent phases.

This CDR3 has 16 residues. After removal of 4 bases from V and 5 bases from J, the junction contained 9 bases not matched to a gene. Germline V gene lookup returns CDR1 SGHRS and CDR2 YFSETQ. This clone was observed once. Source study methods: Reference gene primer amplification yielded estimated nucleated cell counts. Profiled with immunoSEQ multiplex PCR; TCRdb holds only in-frame clones, not every one. That table furnishes V, J and clone size, whereas the DNA furnished D and trimming. The data show about half a million clones, with roughly 89% seen just once and approximately 0.9% held by the top ten. Enrolment of Seattle patients took place during active infection, and they were followed longitudinally.

This receptor was taken from a man between 18 and 29 years old with COVID-19, enrolled during active disease. Source material: peripheral blood. The rearrangement uses TRBV5-1 and TRBJ2-1; 10 bases fit TRBD2. The CDR3 bases are TGCGCCAGCAGCCCACTATTAGCGGGGGGTCACAATGAGCAGTTCTTC. Translation gives CASSPLLAGGHNEQFF.